This T cell receptor (beta chain) stems from a study of T cell changes during pregnancy in multiple sclerosis. Produced via immunoSEQ multiplex PCR; TCRdb's table is partial and in-frame only. Altogether just over 40,000 clones are present, nearly 90% being singletons, with the ten largest covering around 0.51%. This CDR3 has 13 amino acids. Germline V gene lookup returns CDR1 SGHNT and CDR2 YYREEE (reference sequence). Trimming removed 1 base at V and 3 bases at J, with 8 bases between. The V and J genes are TRBV5-4 and TRBJ2-7, with TRBD1 as a possible D gene (5 bases). The TCR sequence derives from a female donor with multiple sclerosis, enrolled in a pregnancy study. Sequenced material: CD4+ T cells from peripheral blood mononuclear cells, taken in the first trimester of pregnancy. CDR3 bases: TGTGCCAGCAGCTTGAGCCAGGGCTACGAGCAGTACTTC. Its translation: CASSLSQGYEQYF.